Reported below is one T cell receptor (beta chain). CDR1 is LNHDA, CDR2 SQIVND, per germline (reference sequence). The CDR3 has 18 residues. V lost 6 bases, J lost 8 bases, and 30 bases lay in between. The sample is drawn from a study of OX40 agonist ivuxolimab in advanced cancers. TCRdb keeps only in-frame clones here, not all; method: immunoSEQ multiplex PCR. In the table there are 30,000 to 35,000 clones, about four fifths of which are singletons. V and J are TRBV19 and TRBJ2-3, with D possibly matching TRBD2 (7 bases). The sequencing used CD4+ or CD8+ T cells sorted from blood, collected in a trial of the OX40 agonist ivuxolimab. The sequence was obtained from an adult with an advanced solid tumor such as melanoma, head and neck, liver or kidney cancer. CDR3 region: CASSSLPGASGKAGTQYF. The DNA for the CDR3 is TGTGCCAGTAGCAGCCTCCCGGGGGCTAGCGGAAAAGCGGGTACGCAGTATTTT.